This T cell receptor (beta chain) was captured in a study of Ad26.COV2.S vaccination and SARS-CoV-2 variants. As for the study in general: The authors gave Ad26.COV2.S intramuscularly, either once or twice 56 days apart. General study points: Researchers cautioned that TCR breadth and depth analyses may have underestimated total T cell responses. Comparable non-spike TCR breadth was observed in vaccine and placebo recipients.

Stated treatment: around 19 received Ad26.COV2.S at low or high dose, single or two shots; roughly five received placebo; per-sample allocation not given. Following the first vaccine or placebo injection, samples were taken on day 63. Its platform was an Ad26 vector, and its expressed antigen was Wuhan-strain SARS-CoV-2 spike. Comments on this clone: Its antigen is undetermined.

Germline lookup yields CDR1 KGHDR and CDR2 SFDVKD. The CDR3 is 13 residues long. Trimming took off 7 bases at V and 1 base at J, with 8 bases between the two ends. TCRdb keeps only in-frame clones here, not all; method: immunoSEQ multiplex PCR. The sample has 380,000 or so clones, roughly 90% seen once. The sequencing used peripheral blood, collected in a trial of Ad26.COV2.S vaccine versus placebo. The TCR was taken from a person between 18 and 59 years old who received the Ad26.COV2.S COVID-19 vaccine or a placebo. The chain couples TRBV24-1 to TRBJ2-3, with a tentative D call TRBD1 (5 bases). CDR3 nucleotide sequence: TGTGCCACCAGGCCGACAGGCACAGATACGCAGTATTTT. Its translation is CATRPTGTDTQYF.